Presented here are 14 T cell receptor beta chains from one specimen sequenced in a study of T cell responses to AZD1222 COVID-19 vaccine. Only in-frame clones appear in the TCRdb table, and some are missing; sequencing was by immunoSEQ multiplex PCR. Among some 99,000 clones listed, about 88% were seen once. Here the sequenced sample was peripheral blood, taken on day 0 of AZD1222 vaccination. These receptors were taken from an adult in good health.

A note on this clone: At one boundary the junction diverges from the germline segment, which might be a read error. In DNA form, the CDR3 reads TGTGCCAGCAGCTTATTGACCCAAGAGAGAGAGACCCAGTACTTC. Translation gives CASSLLTQERETQYF. V gene TRBV28 combines with J gene TRBJ2-5, with D uncertain. The CDR3 is 15 amino acids. Germline loops: CDR1 MDHEN, CDR2 SYDVKM.

This sequence joins TRBV6-5 and TRBJ1-4, with 7 bases aligning to TRBD1. V gave up 11 bases and J gave up 7 bases; unmatched junction bases: 10. This CDR3 has 13 amino acids. Germline CDR1 and CDR2: MNHEY and SVGAGI. CDR3 in amino acids: CAGRTGGGEKLFF. The DNA of the CDR3 is TGTGCCGGAAGGACAGGTGGAGGTGAAAAACTGTTTTTT.

The chain is built from TRBV27 and TRBJ1-2; 9 positions match TRBD1. The germline V gene encodes CDR1 MNHEY and CDR2 SMNVEV (reference sequence). The J segment lost 8 bases and the V segment lost 3 bases, leaving 7 bases of the junction unmatched. This CDR3 has 14 residues. The CDR3 DNA follows: TGTGCCAGCAGTTTTCAGGGACAGGGAAACGGCTACACCTTC. It yields the protein CASSFQGQGNGYTF.

The V and J genes are TRBV4-2 and TRBJ1-5; D unclear. The V gene's germline CDR1 is LGHNA and CDR2 YNFKEQ. Trimming took 1 base from V and 9 from J, leaving 16 bases between them. The CDR3 covers 15 residues. The CDR3 sequence is CASSQVETSGGPQHF. The CDR3 DNA sequence: TGTGCCAGCAGCCAAGTAGAGACATCGGGAGGGCCCCAGCATTTT.

The chain recombines TRBV5-4 with TRBJ2-5; TRBD2 agrees at 9 bases. In germline, CDR1 is SGHNT, CDR2 YYREEE (reference sequence). The CDR3 length is 15 residues. V gave up 5 bases and J gave up 5 bases; unmatched junction bases: 10. The CDR3 DNA follows: TGTGCCAGCAGGATCGTTAGCGGGGGAGCCGAGACCCAGTACTTC. Residues: CASRIVSGGAETQYF.

The chain is built from TRBV9 and TRBJ1-2; possibly TRBD1 for D (6 bases). Germline V lookup: CDR1 SGDLS, CDR2 YYNGEE. This CDR3 region has 14 residues. V was clipped by 3 bases and J by 2 bases, with 11 bases between them. CDR3 coding DNA: TGTGCCAGCAGCGGAGTTAGGGGGAACTATGGCTACACCTTC. It specifies CASSGVRGNYGYTF.

The rearrangement uses TRBV5-6 and TRBJ1-2; D is perhaps TRBD1 (5 bases). Trimming left V 0 bases short and J 0 bases short, with 12 bases between. The CDR3 spans 16 residues. Per germline, CDR1 SGHDT and CDR2 YYEEEE. The CDR3 sequence: CASSLGRGRANYGYTF. In DNA form, the CDR3 reads TGTGCCAGCAGCTTGGGACGGGGACGAGCTAACTATGGCTACACCTTC.

The rearrangement links TRBV5-1 to TRBJ2-1; 10 bases align to TRBD2. From germline, CDR1 is SGHRS and CDR2 YFSETQ. With V trimmed by 3 bases and J by 9 bases, 9 bases remained unmatched. The CDR3 loop spans 15 amino acids. CDR3 DNA: TGCGCCAGCAGCTACGGGACTAGCGAGGTTAGTGAGCAGTTCTTC. Encoded protein: CASSYGTSEVSEQFF.

CDR3 DNA: TGTGCCATCAGTCGGGGCGCGGGTATCGGTTCACCCCTCCACTTT. It specifies CAISRGAGIGSPLHF. This chain joins TRBV10-3 and TRBJ1-6; perhaps TRBD1 as D (5 bases). The germline V and J ends were trimmed by 5 bases and 9 bases, with 17 bases remaining between them. This CDR3 spans 15 amino acids. Germline V gene lookup returns CDR1 ENHRY and CDR2 SYGVKD.

The J gene is TRBJ2-7, the V gene TRBV9; D unresolved. Trimming pared 1 base from V and 2 bases from J, leaving 22 bases between. Germline CDR1 is SGDLS and CDR2 is YYNGEE. CDR3 length: 18 amino acids. The CDR3 spells CASSVKDPPRRAPYEQYV. Here the CDR3 DNA reads TGTGCCAGCAGCGTAAAGGATCCGCCACGAAGGGCTCCCTACGAGCAGTACGTC.

This chain uses TRBV23-1 with TRBJ1-1; TRBD1 agrees at 11 bases. TRBV23-1 belongs to the ORF category, with a function that is uncertain. The V and J ends lost 5 bases and 3 bases, in that order; junction bases with no gene match: 5. CDR3 size: 15 residues. The DNA of the CDR3 is TGCGCCAGCAGTAGGACAGGGGGCCTCTACACTGAAGCTTTCTTT. This translates into CASSRTGGLYTEAFF.

The CDR3 protein is CASSSHRNTLAKNIQYF. CDR3 coding DNA: TGTGCCAGCAGCTCCCACCGCAATACTCTAGCCAAAAACATTCAGTACTTC. The rearrangement joins TRBV12-1 to TRBJ2-4; the table names TRBD2, a call not compared with the DNA. TRBV12-1 is noted as a pseudogene. The CDR3 contains 17 residues.

This clone was detected a few times. The chain couples TRBV11-3 to TRBJ1-3; D is undetermined. Germline V gives CDR1 SGHNT, CDR2 YENEEA. This CDR3 contains 14 residues. Trimming stripped 5 bases from V and 0 bases from J, with 8 bases between. The CDR3: CASSPRGSGNTIYF. The CDR3 DNA reads TGTGCCAGCAGCCCACGGGGCTCTGGAAACACCATATATTTT.

This chain links TRBV2 with TRBJ2-7; D not resolved. The CDR3 loop spans 12 amino acids. V lost 4 bases to trimming and J lost 6 bases, with 10 bases between them. The germline V gene has CDR1 SNHLY and CDR2 FYNNEI. CDR3 nucleotides: TGTGCCAGCAGTGGCCCGTGGGGCGAGCAGTACTTC. This gives the protein CASSGPWGEQYF.